This TCR beta chain derives from a study of T cells in Graves' hyperthyroidism and ophthalmopathy. Findings and caveats of the study: Ophthalmopathy, which appeared later, was predicted by the model a median roughly 6.5 months before onset. Researchers found most expanded thyroid clonotypes above 0.001 in blood as well.

Clinical symptoms, serum thyroxine and TRAb, thyroid ultrasound and orbital computed tomography were used for the diagnoses. This clonotype was counted only a few times. Its target is unknown. The source material, RNA transcripts, was used to amplify TCR beta CDR3 regions. Initially, a first-round RT-PCR of the TCR CDR3 employed the HTBI primer set. TCRdb re-called the multiplex PCR reads through MiXCR, storing one row per CDR3 protein. The sample shows approximately 400,000 distinct CDR3 sequences, 15% to 18% of them seen only once. Looked up from germline, CDR1 is MNHEY and CDR2 is SMNVEV (reference sequence). With 5 bases removed from V and 6 bases from J, the gap between germline ends came to 20 bases. The length of the CDR3 is 15 residues.

The gene calls are TRBV27 and TRBJ2-7; D possibly corresponds to TRBD2 (6 bases). The origin of this receptor is a woman aged 18-29 years with Graves' hyperthyroidism. Sequencing was performed on blood. In DNA, the CDR3 is TGTGCCAGCAGTCTAAACCTGGAGGGGACTTCCGAGCAGTACTTC. Translating gives CASSLNLEGTSEQYF.